This entry features one T cell receptor (beta chain) sequence. This sample stems from a study of blood T cell repertoires in COVID-19. On the study more broadly: COVID-19 samples, acute and convalescent, were from the United States, Italy and Spain. Sources were T cells, B-cell-depleted T cells, or PBMCs; the material itself was cDNA or gDNA.

From germline, CDR1 is MNHEY and CDR2 SVGAGI. V lost 2 bases to trimming and J lost 4 bases; unmatched junction nucleotides: 3. CDR3 length: 14 amino acids. Source study methods: Reference gene primer amplification gave estimated nucleated cell counts. The repertoire was sequenced with immunoSEQ multiplex PCR; TCRdb's copy has only in-frame clones and lacks some. Clonal size and the V and J genes are those of that table, whereas D and trimming came from the DNA. The table records 63,000 or so clones, approximately 79% of them present only once. The receptor was derived from a man older than 75 with active COVID-19. Material for sequencing was peripheral blood. The chain links TRBV6-5 to TRBJ2-5; 8 nucleotides align to TRBD1. The chain's CDR3 is CASSYGQGGETQYF. The CDR3, as DNA: TGTGCCAGCAGTTACGGACAGGGAGGAGAGACCCAGTACTTC.